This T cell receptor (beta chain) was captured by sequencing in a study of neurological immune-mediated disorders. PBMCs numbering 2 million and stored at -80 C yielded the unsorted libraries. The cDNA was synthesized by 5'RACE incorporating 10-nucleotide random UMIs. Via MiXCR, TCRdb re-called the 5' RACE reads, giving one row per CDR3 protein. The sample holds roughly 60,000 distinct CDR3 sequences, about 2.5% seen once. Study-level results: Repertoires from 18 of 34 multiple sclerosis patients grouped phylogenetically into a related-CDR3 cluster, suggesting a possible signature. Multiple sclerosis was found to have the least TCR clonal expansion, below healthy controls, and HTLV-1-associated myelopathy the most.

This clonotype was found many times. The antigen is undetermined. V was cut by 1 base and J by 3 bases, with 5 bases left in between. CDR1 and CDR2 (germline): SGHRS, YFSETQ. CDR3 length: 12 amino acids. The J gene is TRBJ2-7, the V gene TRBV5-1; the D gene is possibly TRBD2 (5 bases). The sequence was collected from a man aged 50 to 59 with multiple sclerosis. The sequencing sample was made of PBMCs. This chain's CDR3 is CASSLRGYEQYF. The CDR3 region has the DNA TGCGCCAGCAGCTTGCGGGGCTACGAGCAGTACTTC.